A single sample is the source of the 17 T cell receptor beta chains below, sequenced in a study of T cells in Graves' hyperthyroidism and ophthalmopathy. TCR beta CDR3 regions were amplified from RNA. The study used the HTBI primer set for a first-round RT-PCR of the TCR CDR3. TCRdb re-called the multiplex PCR reads with MiXCR, one entry per CDR3 protein. The data hold fewer than 350,000 distinct CDR3 sequences, with roughly a fifth observed a single time. Sequencing was carried out using blood. Receptor source: a woman aged 45-65 years with Graves' hyperthyroidism.

A few counts support this clonotype. The chain is built from TRBV6-1 and TRBJ2-1; 8 bases line up with TRBD2. V dropped 6 bases and J dropped 1; count of bases not matched to a gene: 8. Germline V gene lookup returns CDR1 MNHNS and CDR2 SASEGT. This CDR3 is built from 16 residues. CDR3 sequence reads: CASSITSGRSYNEQFF. The CDR3, as DNA: TGTGCCAGCAGCATTACTAGCGGACGGTCCTACAATGAGCAGTTCTTC.

The genes are TRBV2 and TRBJ2-3; D gene unclear. CDR1 is SNHLY, CDR2 FYNNEI, per germline. V was cut by 6 bases and J by 9 bases, with 13 bases left in between. The CDR3 extends over 12 amino acids. CDR3 nucleotide sequence: TGTGCCAGCAGGGACGACTCACGAACGCAGTATTTT. It translates to CASRDDSRTQYF.

This clonotype was counted only a few times. The chain combines TRBV3-1 with TRBJ1-1; D might be TRBD1 (6 bases). Per the germline V gene, CDR1 is LGHDT and CDR2 is YNNKEL (reference sequence). The CDR3 covers 13 residues. V was shortened by 4 bases and J by 4 bases, with 10 bases between the two germline ends. The CDR3 coding sequence is TGTGCCAGCAGCCCACAGGGTCGCACTGAAGCTTTCTTT. Amino acid sequence: CASSPQGRTEAFF. The variable domain in full, with the rest retrieved from reference TRBV3-1 and TRBJ1-1, is DTAVSQTPKYLVTQMGNDKSIKCEQNLGHDTMYWYKQDSKKFLKIMFSYNNKELIINETVPNRFSPKSPDKAHLNLHINSLELGDSAVYFCASSPQGRTEAFFGQGTRLTVV.

This clonotype appeared many times. This chain uses TRBV7-2 with TRBJ2-5; 9 positions match TRBD2. The germline V gene has CDR1 SGHTA and CDR2 FQGNSA. The CDR3 sequence is 16 residues long. V was pared by 7 bases and J by 5 bases, with 14 bases of the junction left unmatched. CDR3 DNA sequence: TGTGCCAGCACCCAGATAGCGGGAGCCGCGGGGGAGACCCAGTACTTC. It specifies CASTQIAGAAGETQYF.

In DNA form, the CDR3 reads TGCGCCAGCAGCCCCGGGACTAGCGGGAGCTTTAATGAGCAGTTCTTC. Its translation: CASSPGTSGSFNEQFF. The chain employs TRBV5-1 and TRBJ2-1, with TRBD2 matching 14 bases. V lost 4 bases and J lost 7; bases outside the gene matches: 7. Germline CDR1 is SGHRS and CDR2 is YFSETQ. The CDR3 length is 16 residues.

J is TRBJ1-1 and V is TRBV4-1; D is uncertain. Germline assignment: CDR1 MGHRA and CDR2 YSYEKL. The length of the CDR3 is 15 residues. Trimming stripped 1 base from V and 10 bases from J, with 19 bases between. The CDR3 sequence is CASSQVTGLGQAAFF. For the CDR3, the DNA is TGCGCCAGCAGCCAAGTCACCGGTCTCGGGCAGGCAGCTTTCTTT.

This clonotype was seen a few times. This chain uses TRBV6-1 with TRBJ2-7; 10 nucleotides line up with TRBD2. Germline CDR1 MNHNS, CDR2 SASEGT. The V and J ends lost 6 bases and 3 bases, in that order; junction bases with no gene match: 5. The length of the CDR3 is 14 residues. CDR3 sequence (DNA): TGTGCCAGCAGCGCAAGCGGGAGGGTCTACGAGCAGTACTTC. Amino acid sequence: CASSASGRVYEQYF.

The V gene is TRBV27, the J gene TRBJ2-2, with unresolved D. The CDR3 runs to 15 residues. In germline, CDR1 is MNHEY, CDR2 SMNVEV (reference sequence). V was shortened by 3 bases and J by 1 base, with 9 bases between the two germline ends. The CDR3 protein is CASSFNGMNTGELFF. The CDR3 region has the DNA TGTGCCAGCAGTTTTAACGGAATGAACACCGGGGAGCTGTTTTTT.

This clonotype was seen a single time. The chain recombines TRBV6-4 with TRBJ2-1; D not certain. Germline CDR1 reads MRHNA; CDR2 reads SNTAGT. CDR3 length: 15 residues. V dropped 3 bases and J dropped 0 bases, with 9 bases sitting between them. CDR3 DNA: TGTGCCAGCAGTGAGGCGGCCGGCTCCTACAATGAGCAGTTCTTC. As protein: CASSEAAGSYNEQFF.

This clonotype occurred a few times. The rearrangement uses TRBV4-1 and TRBJ2-7; 11 nucleotides match TRBD1. Germline CDR1 and CDR2: MGHRA and YSYEKL. V lost 4 bases, J lost 3 bases, and 8 bases stayed unmatched. CDR3 length equals 16 residues. This chain's CDR3 is CASSRDRGLGNYEQYF. The CDR3 DNA follows: TGCGCCAGCAGCCGGGACAGGGGGTTGGGGAACTACGAGCAGTACTTC.

Many counts were recorded for this clonotype. The chain couples TRBV20-1 to TRBJ2-7, with 8 bases lining up with TRBD1. The CDR3 totals 13 residues. Germline V gene data show CDR1 as DFQATT and CDR2 as SNEGSKA (reference sequence). V was clipped by 4 bases and J by 3 bases; unmatched bases: 5. The CDR3 is CSAMWTGRYEQYF. The CDR3 DNA is TGCAGTGCTATGTGGACAGGGCGCTACGAGCAGTACTTC.

This clonotype was detected many times. The chain employs TRBV20-1 and TRBJ2-7; D possibly corresponds to TRBD1 (6 bases). CDR1 DFQATT and CDR2 SNEGSKA come from the germline V gene (reference sequence). The CDR3 contains 12 residues. This CDR3 reads CIAGAAAYEQYF. Here the CDR3 DNA reads TGCATCGCAGGGGCAGCGGCCTACGAGCAGTACTTC.

This clonotype showed up many times. The chain recombines TRBV6-5 with TRBJ1-2; D might be TRBD1 (5 bases). The germline CDR1 and CDR2 sequences are MNHEY and SVGAGI. CDR3 length: 13 amino acids. Trimming took 0 bases from V and 7 from J, leaving 9 bases between them. CDR3 in amino acids: CASSYSKGVGYTF. CDR3 bases: TGTGCCAGCAGTTACTCAAAAGGGGTTGGCTACACCTTC.

Of note for this clonotype: Just one base apart from a much larger clone, this may be a read error. The rearrangement uses TRBV3-1 and TRBJ2-7, with D uncertain. This CDR3 is 14 amino acids long. The germline CDR1 and CDR2 sequences are LGHDT and YNNKEL (reference sequence). The CDR3 bases are TGTGCCGGCAGCCATAGGGCCGGCTCTCCCGAGCAGTACTTC. Translation gives CAGSHRAGSPEQYF.

The chain employs TRBV6-5 and TRBJ1-1, with D hard to call. This CDR3 has 14 amino acids. The V end was cut by 2 bases, the J end by 9 bases, with 16 bases between. Germline V CDR1 and CDR2: MNHEY, SVGAGI. CDR3 sequence: CASSYGSGTLKAFF. The CDR3 bases are TGTGCCAGCAGTTACGGATCGGGCACTTTGAAAGCTTTCTTT.

This clonotype was seen repeatedly, ten times or more. V and J are TRBV11-2 and TRBJ2-7, with 10 bases fitting TRBD1. The CDR3 has 18 residues. Trimming cost V 5 bases and J 2 bases; bases outside gene matches: 15. Germline V gives CDR1 SGHAT, CDR2 FQNNGV. The CDR3 loop is CASSPINRDRGNTYEQYF. The CDR3 DNA reads TGTGCCAGCAGCCCGATCAACCGGGACAGGGGTAACACCTACGAGCAGTACTTC.

This clonotype was detected a few times. This chain links TRBV10-3 with TRBJ1-5, with D unclear. Germline CDR1 ENHRY, CDR2 SYGVKD. Trimming took off 3 bases at V and 4 bases at J, with 7 bases between the two ends. The CDR3 has 13 amino acids. The CDR3 region is CAISDWVNQPQHF. Here the CDR3 DNA reads TGTGCCATCAGTGACTGGGTTAATCAGCCCCAGCATTTT.